Many counts were recorded for the clone carrying this T cell receptor (beta chain). Its specificity is not known. Trimming removed 2 bases at V and 0 bases at J, with 8 bases between. CDR1 is ENHRY, CDR2 SYGVKD, per germline. The CDR3 length is 14 residues. The source of the sample is a study of regulatory T cells in long-lasting Graves disease. Study-wide points: Shared public clonotypes totalled approximately 3,000 in persistent patients, compared with about a thousand in new patients.

The TCR beta library used iRepertoire HTBI primers with Arm-PCR amplification of CDR3. Using its own MiXCR run on the multiplex PCR reads, TCRdb lists one record per CDR3 protein. The repertoire consists of approximately 270,000 distinct CDR3 sequences, with 18% occurring once and the leading ten covering 11% to 15%. Time point described: newly diagnosed GD, antithyroid drugs for less than 3 months. There was RNA extracted from PBMCs, and the TCR library was made from it. In addition, the sample was reused for a study of T cells in Graves' hyperthyroidism and ophthalmopathy. That report notes: Pregnant or lactating patients were excluded, as were those with uncontrolled infection or other autoimmune disease. Blood shared most expanded thyroid clonotypes above 0.001.

The sequence was collected from a woman under 40 with Graves disease. The material sequenced was peripheral blood mononuclear cells (PBMCs), taken at new diagnosis, from a patient treated with antithyroid drugs. V and J are TRBV10-3 and TRBJ2-7; a possible D gene is TRBD2 (5 bases). The CDR3 here is CAISEPGSSYEQYF. CDR3 nucleotides: TGTGCCATCAGTGAGCCGGGAAGCTCCTACGAGCAGTACTTC.